This T cell receptor (beta chain) was observed in a study of breast tumors, draining lymph nodes, adjacent tissues. Study conclusions and caveats: Tumor repertoires ranked between lymph nodes and nontumor tissue in diversity, with V and J gene preferences.

MiXCR, run by TCRdb on the multiplex PCR reads, gives a single entry per CDR3 protein. The sample has approximately 230,000 distinct CDR3 sequences; under 40% are singletons. The CDR3 runs 14 residues. V lost 4 bases and J lost 9, with 14 bases in between. Germline-derived CDR1 and CDR2 are SGHRS and YFSETQ. The lymph nodes were axillary draining lymph nodes from breast cancer patients. This clonotype was observed many times. The antigen is undetermined. The chain uses TRBV5-1 and TRBJ1-6; possible D gene TRBD1, 5 bases. The receptor was isolated from a female donor with breast cancer. Some clones in this sample may be carry-over from other donors' samples. The source material was axillary lymph node tissue. The CDR3 nucleotides are TGCGCCAGCAGCCCCGCGGGGGGATTTTCACCCCTCCACTTT. Translation gives CASSPAGGFSPLHF.